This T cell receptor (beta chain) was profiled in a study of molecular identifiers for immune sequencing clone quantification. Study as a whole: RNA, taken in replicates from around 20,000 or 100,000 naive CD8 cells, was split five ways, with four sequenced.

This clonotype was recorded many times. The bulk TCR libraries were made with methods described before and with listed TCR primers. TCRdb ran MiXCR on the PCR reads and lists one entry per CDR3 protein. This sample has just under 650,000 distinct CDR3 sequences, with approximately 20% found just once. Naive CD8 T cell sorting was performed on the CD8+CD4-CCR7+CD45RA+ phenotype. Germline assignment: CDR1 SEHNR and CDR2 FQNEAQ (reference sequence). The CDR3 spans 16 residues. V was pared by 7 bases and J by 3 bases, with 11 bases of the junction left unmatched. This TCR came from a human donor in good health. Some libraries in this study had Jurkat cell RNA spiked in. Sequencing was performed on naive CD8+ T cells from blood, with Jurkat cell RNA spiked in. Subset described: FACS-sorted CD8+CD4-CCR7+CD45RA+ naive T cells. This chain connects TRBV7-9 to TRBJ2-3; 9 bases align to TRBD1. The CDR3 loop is CASTPRSGQGTDTQYF. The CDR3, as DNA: TGTGCCAGCACCCCGCGGTCGGGACAGGGTACAGATACGCAGTATTTT.